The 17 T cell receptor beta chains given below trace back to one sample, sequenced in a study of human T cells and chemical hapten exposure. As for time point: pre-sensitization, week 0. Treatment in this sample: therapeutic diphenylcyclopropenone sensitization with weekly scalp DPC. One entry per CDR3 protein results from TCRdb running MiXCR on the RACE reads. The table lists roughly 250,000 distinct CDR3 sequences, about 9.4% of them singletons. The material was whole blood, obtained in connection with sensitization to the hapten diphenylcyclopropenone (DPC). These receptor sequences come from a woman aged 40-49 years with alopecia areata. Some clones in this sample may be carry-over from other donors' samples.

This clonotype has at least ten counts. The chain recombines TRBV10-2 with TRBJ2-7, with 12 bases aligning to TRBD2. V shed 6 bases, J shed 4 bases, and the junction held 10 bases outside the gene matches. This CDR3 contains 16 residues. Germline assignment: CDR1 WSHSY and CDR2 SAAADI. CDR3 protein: CASSVRLTSGSYEQYF. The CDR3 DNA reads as TGCGCCAGCAGCGTACGGCTGACTAGCGGGAGTTACGAGCAGTACTTC.

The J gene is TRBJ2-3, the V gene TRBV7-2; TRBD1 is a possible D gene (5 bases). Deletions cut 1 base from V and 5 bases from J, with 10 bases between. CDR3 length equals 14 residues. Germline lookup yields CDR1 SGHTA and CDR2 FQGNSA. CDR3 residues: CASSLGAGKDTQYF. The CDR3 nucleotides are TGTGCCAGCAGCTTAGGGGCAGGGAAAGATACGCAGTATTTT.

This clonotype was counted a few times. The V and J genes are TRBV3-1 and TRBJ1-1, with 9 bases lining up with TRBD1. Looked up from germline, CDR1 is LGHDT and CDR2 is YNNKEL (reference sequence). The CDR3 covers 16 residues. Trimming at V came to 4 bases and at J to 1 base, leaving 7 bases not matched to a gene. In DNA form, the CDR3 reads TGTGCCAGCAGCCTTTCCACAGGGGGCCGGAACACTGAAGCTTTCTTT. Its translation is CASSLSTGGRNTEAFF.

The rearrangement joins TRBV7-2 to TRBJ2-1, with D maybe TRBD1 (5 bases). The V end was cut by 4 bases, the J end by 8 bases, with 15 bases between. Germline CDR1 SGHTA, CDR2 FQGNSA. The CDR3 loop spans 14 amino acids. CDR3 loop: CASSSAGWGYEQFF. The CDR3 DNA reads TGTGCCAGCAGCTCCGCCGGCTGGGGCTATGAGCAGTTCTTC.

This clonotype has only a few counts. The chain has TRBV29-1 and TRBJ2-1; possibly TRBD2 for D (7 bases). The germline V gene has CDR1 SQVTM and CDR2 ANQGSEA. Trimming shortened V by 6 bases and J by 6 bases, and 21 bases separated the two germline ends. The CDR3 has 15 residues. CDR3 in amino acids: CSVVGAGAPLNEQFF. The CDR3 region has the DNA TGCAGCGTAGTGGGGGCGGGAGCCCCCCTCAATGAGCAGTTCTTC.

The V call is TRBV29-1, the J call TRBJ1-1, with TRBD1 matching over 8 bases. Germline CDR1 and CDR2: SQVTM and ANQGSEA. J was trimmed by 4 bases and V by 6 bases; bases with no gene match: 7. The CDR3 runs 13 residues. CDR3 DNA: TGCAGCGTCGATAAGGACAGGGTCACTGAAGCTTTCTTT. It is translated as CSVDKDRVTEAFF. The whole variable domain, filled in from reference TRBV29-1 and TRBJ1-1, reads SAVISQKPSRDICQRGTSLTIQCQVDSQVTMMFWYRQQPGQSLTLIATANQGSEATYESGFVIDKFPISRPNLTFSTLTVSNMSPEDSSIYLCSVDKDRVTEAFFGQGTRLTVV.

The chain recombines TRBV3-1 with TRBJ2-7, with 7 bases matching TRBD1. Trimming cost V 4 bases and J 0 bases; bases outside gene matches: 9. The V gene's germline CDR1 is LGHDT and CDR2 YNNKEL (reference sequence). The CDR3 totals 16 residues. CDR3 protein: CASSLEGTALSYEQYF. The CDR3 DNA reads TGTGCCAGCAGCCTTGAAGGGACAGCTCTCTCCTACGAGCAGTACTTC.

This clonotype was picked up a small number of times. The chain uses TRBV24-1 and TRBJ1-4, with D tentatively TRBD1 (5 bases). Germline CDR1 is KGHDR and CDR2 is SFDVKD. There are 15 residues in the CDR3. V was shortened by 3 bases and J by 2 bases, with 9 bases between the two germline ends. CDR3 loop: CATSDGGTTNEKLFF. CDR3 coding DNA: TGTGCCACCAGTGATGGAGGGACGACTAATGAAAAACTGTTTTTT.

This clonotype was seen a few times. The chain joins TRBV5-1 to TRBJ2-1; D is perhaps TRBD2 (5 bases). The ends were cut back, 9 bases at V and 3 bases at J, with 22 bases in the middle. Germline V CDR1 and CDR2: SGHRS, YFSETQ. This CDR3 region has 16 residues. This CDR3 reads CATPMRAGPLYNEQFF. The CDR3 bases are TGCGCCACCCCTATGAGGGCCGGTCCCCTCTACAATGAGCAGTTCTTC.

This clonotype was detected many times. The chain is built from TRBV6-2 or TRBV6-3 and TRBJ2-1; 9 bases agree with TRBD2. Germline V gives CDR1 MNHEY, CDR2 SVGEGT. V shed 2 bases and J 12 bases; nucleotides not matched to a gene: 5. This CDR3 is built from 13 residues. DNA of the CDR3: TGTGCCAGCAGTTACCTAGCGGGGTTAGTGCAGTTCTTC. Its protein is CASSYLAGLVQFF.

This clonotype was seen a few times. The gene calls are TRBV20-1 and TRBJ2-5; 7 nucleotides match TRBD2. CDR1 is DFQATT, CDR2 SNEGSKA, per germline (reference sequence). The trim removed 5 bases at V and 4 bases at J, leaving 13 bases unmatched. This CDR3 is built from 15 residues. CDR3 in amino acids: CSARSSGIRGETQYF. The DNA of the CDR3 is TGCAGTGCTCGTTCGAGCGGGATAAGGGGAGAGACCCAGTACTTC.

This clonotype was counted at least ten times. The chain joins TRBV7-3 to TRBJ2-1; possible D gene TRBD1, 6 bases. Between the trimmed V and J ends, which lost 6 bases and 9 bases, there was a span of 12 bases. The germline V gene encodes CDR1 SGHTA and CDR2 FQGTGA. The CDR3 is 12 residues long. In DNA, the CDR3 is TGTGCCAGCAGGGTAGGGGGTGGTGAGCAGTTCTTC. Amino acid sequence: CASRVGGGEQFF.

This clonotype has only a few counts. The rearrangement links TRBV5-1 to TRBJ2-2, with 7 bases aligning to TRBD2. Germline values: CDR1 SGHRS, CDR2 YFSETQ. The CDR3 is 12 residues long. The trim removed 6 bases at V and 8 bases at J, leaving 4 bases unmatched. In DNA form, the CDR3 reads TGCGCCAGCAACACGCGGGAGGGGGAGCTGTTTTTT. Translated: CASNTREGELFF.

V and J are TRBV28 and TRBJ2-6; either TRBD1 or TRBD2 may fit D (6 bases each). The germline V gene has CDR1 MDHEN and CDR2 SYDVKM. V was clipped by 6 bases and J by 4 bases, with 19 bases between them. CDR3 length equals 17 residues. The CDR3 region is CASSGRTGASGANVLTF. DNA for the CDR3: TGTGCCAGCAGCGGACGAACGGGGGCCTCAGGGGCCAACGTCCTGACTTTC.

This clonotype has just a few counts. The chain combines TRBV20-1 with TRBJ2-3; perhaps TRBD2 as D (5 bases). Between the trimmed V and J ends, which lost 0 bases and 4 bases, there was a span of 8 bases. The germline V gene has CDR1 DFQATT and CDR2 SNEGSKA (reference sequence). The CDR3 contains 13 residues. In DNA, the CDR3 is TGCAGTGCTAGAGACACTAGGGCAGATACGCAGTATTTT. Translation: CSARDTRADTQYF.

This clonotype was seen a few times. The CDR3: CASSGDTYYGYTF. Here the CDR3 DNA reads TGTGCCAGCAGTGGCGACACTTACTATGGCTACACCTTC. V gene TRBV25-1 combines with J gene TRBJ1-2; the D is unclear. This CDR3 contains 13 residues. Germline V gives CDR1 MGHDK, CDR2 SYGVNS. With 4 bases removed from V and 3 bases from J, the gap between germline ends came to 9 bases.

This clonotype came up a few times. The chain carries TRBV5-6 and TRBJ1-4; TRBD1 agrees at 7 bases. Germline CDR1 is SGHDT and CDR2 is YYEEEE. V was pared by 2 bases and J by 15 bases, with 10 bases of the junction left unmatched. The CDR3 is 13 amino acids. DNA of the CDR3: TGTGCCAGCAGCTTAGAATTGTCGGGACAGATGTTTTTT. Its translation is CASSLELSGQMFF.